The 12 T cell receptor beta chains given below trace back to one sample, sequenced in a study of T cell repertoires in cytomegalovirus infection (dated by TCRdb to the late 2010s). The instrument was an Illumina HiSeq 1500. In-frame beta chains were kept once TCRdb had trimmed the public reads at Q25 with fastp and called clones with MiXCR. Under each unique CDR3 protein, matching rows form one entry showing the most common genes and DNA. The table for this sample lists fewer than 550,000 distinct CDR3 sequences; roughly 31% of them were counted only once. The ten largest clonotypes hold roughly an eighth of the sample. The sample was PBMCs. These receptors came from a human donor in good health (CMV status not recorded). Some clones in this sample may be carry-over from other donors' samples.

This clonotype was recorded once. The rearrangement links TRBV2 to TRBJ1-1; 9 nucleotides match TRBD1. CDR1 and CDR2 (germline): SNHLY, FYNNEI. The CDR3 totals 15 residues. J gave up 0 bases and V 7 bases, and 6 bases lay outside the gene matches. CDR3 loop: CASTEDRGVNTEAFF. The DNA of the CDR3 is TGTGCCAGCACCGAGGACAGGGGAGTGAACACTGAAGCTTTCTTT.

This clonotype showed up just a few times. The chain combines TRBV4-1 with TRBJ1-5; perhaps TRBD1 as D (6 bases). V was pared by 1 base and J by 1 base, with 8 bases between. This CDR3 region has 15 residues. Germline V gene lookup returns CDR1 MGHRA and CDR2 YSYEKL. The chain's CDR3 is CASSQVGASNQPQHF. The DNA for the CDR3 is TGCGCCAGCAGCCAAGTGGGGGCGAGCAATCAGCCCCAGCATTTT.

V is TRBV19 and J is TRBJ1-5, with a weak D call TRBD1 (6 bases). The germline V and J ends were trimmed by 5 bases and 0 bases, with 14 bases remaining between them. Germline loops: CDR1 LNHDA, CDR2 SQIVND (reference sequence). CDR3 length: 16 residues. CDR3 coding DNA: TGTGCCAGTAGTGAACAGGGAGGAAATAGCAATCAGCCCCAGCATTTT. Amino acid sequence: CASSEQGGNSNQPQHF.

To note about this clonotype: A read error is possible here, since a much larger clone lies one base away. V usage is TRBV27 and J usage is TRBJ1-5; the D is unclear. V shed 8 bases and J shed 3 bases, with 5 bases lying between them. CDR1 and CDR2 (germline): MNHEY, SMNVEV (reference sequence). The CDR3 runs 11 residues. In DNA form, the CDR3 reads TGTGCCAGCGGCTTCAATCAGCCCCAGCATTTT. As protein: CASGFNQPQHF.

CDR3: CASSLAVEGVGGAFF. For the CDR3, the DNA is TGTGCCAGCAGCTTAGCAGTGGAGGGTGTCGGGGGAGCTTTCTTT. The chain recombines TRBV5-4 with TRBJ1-1; TRBD1 might be the D (5 bases). The V end lost 2 bases, the J end lost 10 bases, and 21 bases lay between the germline ends. The CDR3 runs 15 residues. Germline CDR1 reads SGHNT; CDR2 reads YYREEE (reference sequence).

This clonotype was detected ten times or more. The V gene is TRBV7-2, the J gene TRBJ1-4; TRBD1 is a possible D gene (6 bases). Germline lookup yields CDR1 SGHTA and CDR2 FQGNSA. CDR3 length equals 14 residues. Trimming stripped 3 bases from V and 6 bases from J, with 11 bases between. The CDR3 spells CASSFKGGDEKLFF. The CDR3 DNA follows: TGTGCCAGCAGCTTTAAAGGGGGGGATGAAAAACTGTTTTTT.

This clonotype occurred many times. The genes are TRBV7-2 and TRBJ2-5; D is undetermined. Trimming pared 5 bases from V and 5 bases from J, leaving 12 bases between. The germline V gene has CDR1 SGHTA and CDR2 FQGNSA. The CDR3 spans 13 residues. The CDR3 DNA reads TGTGCCAGCAGCCCCGCCCCGTGGGAGACCCAGTACTTC. The encoded protein is CASSPAPWETQYF.

This clonotype was detected many times. This sequence joins TRBV12-3 or TRBV12-4 and TRBJ1-1; no definite D call. This CDR3 is built from 12 residues. Trimming left V 2 bases short and J 8 bases short, with 9 bases between. CDR3 coding DNA: TGTGCCAGCAGTTTAAGGGTGACAGAAGCTTTCTTT. Amino acid sequence: CASSLRVTEAFF.

The sample holds many counts of this clonotype. The rearrangement links TRBV11-1 to TRBJ1-1; D gene uncertain. This CDR3 has 15 amino acids. V lost 3 bases to trimming and J lost 0 bases, with 11 bases between them. CDR1 is SGHAT and CDR2 is FQDESV in the germline V gene (reference sequence). Here the CDR3 DNA reads TGTGCCAGCAGCTTGTTCCAAGGGTTGAACACTGAAGCTTTCTTT. Protein: CASSLFQGLNTEAFF.

Only a few counts were recorded for this clonotype. The CDR3 region is CASSGLAGGQDTQYF. CDR3 coding DNA: TGTGCCAGCAGCGGACTAGCGGGGGGGCAAGATACGCAGTATTTT. This sequence joins TRBV7-3 and TRBJ2-3; 15 positions agree with TRBD2. This CDR3 has 15 residues. CDR1 SGHTA and CDR2 FQGTGA come from the germline V gene. Trimming cost V 5 bases and J 5 bases; bases outside gene matches: 2.

The rearrangement uses TRBV19 and TRBJ1-2; 7 bases align to TRBD1. The CDR3 sequence is 14 residues long. In germline, CDR1 is LNHDA, CDR2 SQIVND (reference sequence). The V and J ends lost 4 bases and 7 bases, in that order; junction bases with no gene match: 9. The CDR3 loop reads CASSSVGQAAGYTF. In nucleotides, the CDR3 is TGTGCCAGTAGTAGCGTAGGACAGGCGGCTGGCTACACCTTC.

This rearrangement joins TRBV9 to TRBJ2-7; tentative D call: TRBD1 (5 bases). The germline V gene encodes CDR1 SGDLS and CDR2 YYNGEE. There are 14 residues in the CDR3. Trimming cost V 3 bases and J 4 bases, with 14 bases left between them. The CDR3 coding sequence is TGTGCCAGCAGCGGTGCAGGGTCCGCATACGAGCAGTACTTC. Amino acids: CASSGAGSAYEQYF.